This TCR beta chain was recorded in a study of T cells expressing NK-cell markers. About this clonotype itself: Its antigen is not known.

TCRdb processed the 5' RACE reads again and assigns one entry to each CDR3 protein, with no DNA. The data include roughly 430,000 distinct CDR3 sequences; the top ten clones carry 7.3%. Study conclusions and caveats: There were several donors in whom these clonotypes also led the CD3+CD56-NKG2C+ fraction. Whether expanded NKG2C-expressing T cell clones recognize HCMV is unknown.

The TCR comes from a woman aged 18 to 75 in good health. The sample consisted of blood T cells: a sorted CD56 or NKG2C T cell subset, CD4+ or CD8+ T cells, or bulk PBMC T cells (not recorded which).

CDR3 amino acids: CSVTVQGTEAFF. This chain joins TRBV29-1 and TRBJ1-1; lacking DNA, the TRBD1 call made by TCRdb goes unchecked. The CDR3 extends over 12 amino acids. CDR1 is SQVTM, CDR2 ANQGSEA, per germline.